The clone carrying this TCR beta chain was seen a few times. Other DNA sequences in the sample encode the same CDR3. The germline V gene encodes CDR1 MNHEY and CDR2 SMNVEV (reference sequence). V lost 2 bases, J lost 6 bases, and 10 bases lay in between. The length of the CDR3 is 13 residues. The entry originates in a study of blood T cell repertoires in COVID-19. Study summary: Sample material is recorded as cDNA or gDNA derived from T cells, B-cell-depleted T cells, or PBMCs.

Generated by immunoSEQ multiplex PCR, the TCRdb table keeps only in-frame clones and is missing some. This table holds roughly 81,000 clones, around 85% found once. The sample consisted of peripheral blood. The rearrangement uses TRBV27 and TRBJ1-1, with D perhaps matching TRBD1 (6 bases). This clonotype was obtained from a young man with acute or convalescent COVID-19. CDR3 DNA: TGTGCCAGCAGTTTAAGGACAGCTGCTGAAGCTTTCTTT. Translated, it gives CASSLRTAAEAFF.